One T cell receptor beta chain is described in this entry. At one end, the junction sequence differs from germline, possibly due to a read error. These data belong to a study of response to subunit inactivated influenza vaccine. One entry per CDR3 protein results from TCRdb running MiXCR on the RT-PCR reads. Seen here are hundreds of thousands of distinct CDR3 sequences, over 10% observed once, and the top ten hold over 10%. Germline CDR1 and CDR2: SGHAT and FQDESV (reference sequence). The CDR3 has 16 amino acids. The receptor comes from a man aged 45-65 years who received an inactivated influenza vaccine. This specimen consisted of PBMCs from blood, obtained more than 35 days after vaccination. This chain joins TRBV11-1 and TRBJ1-6; tentative D call: TRBD1 (6 bases). The CDR3: CASTLMEQGPDSPLHF. DNA of the CDR3: TGTGCCAGCACCTTAATGGAACAGGGTCCCGATTCACCCCTCCACTTT.